The source of this T cell receptor beta chain is a study of identical twins. The germline V and J ends were trimmed by 2 bases and 8 bases, with 15 bases remaining between them. Germline V gene sequence: CDR1 MNHEY, CDR2 SMNVEV (reference sequence). CDR3 length equals 14 residues. This clonotype appeared many times. The target antigen is unknown. TCRdb used MiXCR to reprocess the 5' RACE reads, holding one entry per CDR3 protein. The sample includes fewer than 250,000 distinct CDR3 sequences, about 7% seen only once; the top ten take under 4%. All donors were healthy, and all were Caucasian. Points from the study as a whole: There is a chance that invariant MAIT and iNKT cells partially muddied zero-insertion analyses. Modelling underestimated the level of out-of-frame TCR alpha sharing observed in monozygotic twins. Memory repertoires showed no such pattern, whereas abundant cord blood beta clonotypes carried fewer insertions.

The data also belong to a second study, concerning yellow fever vaccine responses in identical twins.

The sample was memory (CD45RO+) T cells sorted from blood. The receptor was isolated from a woman between 18 and 29 years old in good health. The genes are TRBV27 and TRBJ1-2; D is perhaps TRBD1 (5 bases). The DNA for the CDR3 is TGTGCCAGCAGTTTAGGGTCGGCAGGGAGCGGCTACACCTTC. Residues: CASSLGSAGSGYTF.